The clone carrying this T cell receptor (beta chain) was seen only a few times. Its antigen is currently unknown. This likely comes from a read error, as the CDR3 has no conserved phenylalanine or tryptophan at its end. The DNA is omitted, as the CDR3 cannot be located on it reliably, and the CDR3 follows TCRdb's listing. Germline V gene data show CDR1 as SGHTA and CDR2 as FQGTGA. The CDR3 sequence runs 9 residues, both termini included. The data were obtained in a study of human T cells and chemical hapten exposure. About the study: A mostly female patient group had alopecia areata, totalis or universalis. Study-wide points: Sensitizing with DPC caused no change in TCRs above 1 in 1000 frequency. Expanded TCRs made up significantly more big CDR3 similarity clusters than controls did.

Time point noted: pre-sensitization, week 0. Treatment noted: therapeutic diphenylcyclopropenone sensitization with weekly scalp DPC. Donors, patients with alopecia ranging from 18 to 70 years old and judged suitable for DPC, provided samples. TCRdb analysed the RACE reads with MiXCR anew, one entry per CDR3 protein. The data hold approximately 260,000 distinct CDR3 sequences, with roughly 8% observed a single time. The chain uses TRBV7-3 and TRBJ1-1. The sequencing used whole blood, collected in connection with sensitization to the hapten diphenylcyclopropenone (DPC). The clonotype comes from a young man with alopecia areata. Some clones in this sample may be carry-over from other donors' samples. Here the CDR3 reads CASSFKDPL.